A selection of T cell receptor beta chains follows, all from one sample in a study of T cells expressing NK-cell markers. From the 5' RACE reads, TCRdb lists one entry per CDR3 protein and no DNA. This sample's table has 350,000 to 400,000 distinct CDR3 sequences. The sequenced material came from blood T cells: a sorted CD56 or NKG2C T cell subset, CD4+ or CD8+ T cells, or bulk PBMC T cells (not recorded which). The receptors stem from a woman aged 50 to 60 in good health. The CDR3 runs from the conserved cysteine through the conserved F or W.

CATTKGAYEQYF	TRBV10-2	12	TRBJ2-7
CASSQDMALSSYNEQFF	TRBV14	17	TRBJ2-1
CSARDSGIKTQYF	TRBV20-1	13	TRBJ2-5
CASSLGQGEVIQYF	TRBV7-9	14	TRBJ2-4
CASSSPSGRGNQPQHF	TRBV6-5	16	TRBJ1-5
CASSPLPSGSDDKNIQYF	TRBV18	18	TRBJ2-4
CASSSATSLRTDTQYF	TRBV7-8	16	TRBJ2-3
CSGLTSGRGKETQYF	TRBV20-1	15	TRBJ2-5
CRGGGLRTEAFF	TRBV20-1	12	TRBJ1-1
CASSLGLAGGGGELFF	TRBV27	16	TRBJ2-2
CASRLGGARGYTF	TRBV12-3/TRBV12-4	13	TRBJ1-2
CASSNPGSEQFF	TRBV7-9	12	TRBJ2-1
CASRRNRDGYGYTF	TRBV5-1	14	TRBJ1-2
CSVPTQDRAGANVLTF	TRBV29-1	16	TRBJ2-6
CASSHRGAYPSSGANVLTF	TRBV3-1	19	TRBJ2-6
CASSLNPWGTSTDTQYF	TRBV27	17	TRBJ2-3
CASSFLQGPETQYF	TRBV12-3/TRBV12-4	14	TRBJ2-5
CASRESGVLLSSQYF	TRBV28	15	TRBJ2-3
CASTITADRYNEQFF	TRBV6-6	15	TRBJ2-1
CASSAPPGTSGSILETQYF	TRBV9	19	TRBJ2-5
CASSHPGQGTGELFF	TRBV12-3/TRBV12-4	15	TRBJ2-2
CASSRRQGVQHYF	TRBV12-3/TRBV12-4	13	TRBJ2-7